The TCR beta chain under discussion was sequenced for a study of blood T cell repertoires in COVID-19. As for the study in general: Acute-phase and convalescent COVID-19 samples originated in the United States, Italy and Spain. In each case, the material was cDNA or gDNA derived from T cells, B-cell-depleted T cells, or PBMCs.

Per the authors' pipeline: Amplified reference gene primers provided the basis for estimating nucleated cell counts. Sequencing used immunoSEQ multiplex PCR; TCRdb keeps in-frame clones, though not all of them. V and J calls and clone size follow that table, whereas D and trimming were derived from the DNA. This table has roughly 160,000 clones, 90% to 95% appearing once. Germline V gene data show CDR1 as SGHRS and CDR2 as YFSETQ. The trim removed 4 bases at V and 4 bases at J, leaving 10 bases unmatched. The CDR3 consists of 15 residues. The material sequenced was peripheral blood. V usage is TRBV5-1 and J usage is TRBJ1-2; 7 positions agree with TRBD1. The sequence derives from a man aged 45-60 years with acute or convalescent COVID-19. The CDR3 region is CASSPRDRDLYGYTF. CDR3 nucleotide sequence: TGCGCCAGCAGCCCCAGGGACAGAGACCTCTATGGCTACACCTTC.